The 32 T cell receptor beta chains presented below share a single source sample, sequenced in a study of identical twins. TCRdb re-analysed the 5' RACE reads in MiXCR, keeping a single row per CDR3 protein. The sample records about 460,000 distinct CDR3 sequences, approximately 14% being singletons. The same specimen was also included in a second study, on yellow fever vaccine responses in identical twins.

The sample taken for sequencing was CD4+ T cells sorted from blood. Receptors originate from a woman aged 18 to 35 in good health.

This clonotype was seen only a few times. The chain employs TRBV12-3 or TRBV12-4 and TRBJ2-1; 10 nucleotides align to TRBD1. V lost 6 bases to trimming and J lost 4 bases; unmatched junction nucleotides: 9. The CDR3 covers 16 residues. For the CDR3, the DNA is TGTGCCAGCAGCCGACAGGGGGCCGGGGAATACAATGAGCAGTTCTTC. Encoded protein: CASSRQGAGEYNEQFF.

The chain couples TRBV24-1 to TRBJ1-5, with 8 bases lining up with TRBD1. Germline V gene sequence: CDR1 KGHDR, CDR2 SFDVKD. V gave up 9 bases and J gave up 3 bases; unmatched junction bases: 6. This CDR3 comprises 14 residues. CDR3 loop: CATGQGHYNQPQHF. The CDR3 nucleotides are TGTGCCACCGGACAGGGCCACTACAATCAGCCCCAGCATTTT.

This clonotype showed up just a few times. The rearrangement joins TRBV2 to TRBJ2-4; 9 bases fit TRBD1. The CDR3 totals 17 residues. The trim removed 7 bases at V and 1 base at J, leaving 11 bases unmatched. Per the germline V gene, CDR1 is SNHLY and CDR2 is FYNNEI. In DNA, the CDR3 is TGTGCCAGCAACCCGATGGACAGGGGTAGGGCCAAAAACATTCAGTACTTC. It encodes CASNPMDRGRAKNIQYF.

Ten or more counts support this clonotype. The V call is TRBV5-1, the J call TRBJ2-2, with D possibly matching TRBD1 (6 bases). Trimming took off 3 bases at V and 1 base at J, with 7 bases between the two ends. Germline loops: CDR1 SGHRS, CDR2 YFSETQ. This CDR3 contains 14 residues. This CDR3 reads CASSSTGNTGELFF. CDR3 nucleotide sequence: TGCGCCAGCAGCTCGACAGGGAACACCGGGGAGCTGTTTTTT.

V is TRBV7-8 and J is TRBJ2-7; D gene uncertain. This CDR3 contains 16 residues. V was shortened by 0 bases and J by 6 bases, with 18 bases between the two germline ends. Germline V gene sequence: CDR1 SGHVS, CDR2 FQNEAQ. CDR3 nucleotides: TGTGCCAGCAGCTTAGCGGCGGCAGGTTCGACTTTCGAGCAGTACTTC. Translating it yields CASSLAAAGSTFEQYF.

This clonotype was seen a few times. V and J are TRBV10-3 and TRBJ2-7; D might be TRBD1 (7 bases). The germline V gene has CDR1 ENHRY and CDR2 SYGVKD. V was pared by 11 bases and J by 3 bases, with 23 bases between. The CDR3 is made up of 15 amino acids. The DNA of the CDR3 is TGTGCCGTCTCTGCAATGGCAGGGGGGAACTACGAGCAGTACTTC. Its translation: CAVSAMAGGNYEQYF.

This clonotype was observed a handful of times. The rearrangement links TRBV12-3 or TRBV12-4 to TRBJ2-7, with 7 bases that match TRBD1. Unmatched junction bases numbered 7, after V lost 6 bases and J lost 5 bases. There are 13 residues in the CDR3. CDR3 bases: TGTGCCAGCAGACCCGGACAGGTCCACGAGCAGTACTTC. Encoded protein: CASRPGQVHEQYF.

This clonotype was found a few times. This chain uses TRBV28 with TRBJ1-1, with 7 bases aligning to TRBD1. Germline V lookup: CDR1 MDHEN, CDR2 SYDVKM. This CDR3 is 12 amino acids long. V lost 6 bases and J lost 8; bases outside the gene matches: 6. The DNA of the CDR3 is TGTGCCAGCAGCAGGGGGGAATTAGAAGCTTTCTTT. Translated: CASSRGELEAFF.

The sample holds a few counts of this clonotype. The J gene is TRBJ1-2, the V gene TRBV29-1; TRBD1 matches 9 bases. The CDR3 runs to 14 residues. Germline CDR1 and CDR2: SQVTM and ANQGSEA. J gave up 7 bases and V 6 bases, and 12 bases lay outside the gene matches. CDR3 sequence: CSVPSDRGFVGYTF. DNA of the CDR3: TGCAGCGTCCCGTCGGACAGGGGATTTGTTGGCTACACCTTC.

This chain links TRBV7-3 with TRBJ2-2; 9 bases are shared with TRBD1. The junction had 8 bases not matched to a gene; V was cut back by 5 bases and J by 7 bases. CDR1 SGHTA and CDR2 FQGTGA come from the germline V gene. This CDR3 comprises 15 residues. Here the CDR3 reads CASSTTGGSVGELFF. CDR3 DNA: TGTGCCAGCAGCACAACAGGGGGCTCGGTCGGGGAGCTGTTTTTT.

In this sample, this clonotype turned up a few times. This chain uses TRBV30 with TRBJ2-5, with D unresolved. The ends were cut back, 2 bases at V and 2 bases at J, with 9 bases in the middle. The CDR3 sequence is 13 residues long. CDR1 and CDR2 (germline): GTSNPN, SVGIG (reference sequence). CDR3 amino acids: CAWSPIGQETQYF. In DNA, the CDR3 is TGTGCCTGGAGTCCAATAGGACAAGAGACCCAGTACTTC.

The J gene is TRBJ2-2, the V gene TRBV7-3; 12 positions match TRBD2. Germline V gives CDR1 SGHTA, CDR2 FQGTGA. Losses at the gene ends were 0 bases for V and 5 bases for J; bases not matched to a gene: 1. The length of the CDR3 is 16 residues. The CDR3 coding sequence is TGTGCCAGCAGCTTAACTGGACTAGCGGGGACCGGGGAGCTGTTTTTT. Translation gives CASSLTGLAGTGELFF.

This clonotype has just a few counts. The CDR3 region has the DNA TGTGCCACCAGTGCAAGGGACAGGAGCTCCTACAATGAGCAGTTCTTC. Residues: CATSARDRSSYNEQFF. V gene TRBV24-1 combines with J gene TRBJ2-1; 8 bases are shared with TRBD1. Germline V gene sequence: CDR1 KGHDR, CDR2 SFDVKD. Trimming cost V 5 bases and J 0 bases; bases outside gene matches: 5. The CDR3 loop spans 16 amino acids.

This clonotype has only a few counts. V usage is TRBV7-3 and J usage is TRBJ2-1, with TRBD2 matching 13 bases. The CDR3 runs to 15 residues. Unmatched junction bases numbered 3, after V lost 4 bases and J lost 6 bases. The germline gives CDR1 SGHTA, CDR2 FQGTGA. The CDR3 spells CASSSTSGGFNEQFF. The CDR3 DNA is TGTGCCAGCAGCTCGACTAGCGGGGGGTTCAATGAGCAGTTCTTC. Full variable domain (rest looked up from reference TRBV7-3 and TRBJ2-1): GAGVSQTPSNKVTEKGKYVELRCDPISGHTALYWYRQSLGQGPEFLIYFQGTGAADDSGLPNDRFFAVRPEGSVSTLKIQRTERGDSAVYLCASSSTSGGFNEQFFGPGTRLTVL.

The V and J genes are TRBV19 and TRBJ2-1; 7 bases agree with TRBD1. This CDR3 spans 14 amino acids. Germline CDR1 is LNHDA and CDR2 is SQIVND (reference sequence). The J segment lost 3 bases and the V segment lost 8 bases, leaving 7 bases of the junction unmatched. The CDR3 region is CASSRDSDYNEQFF. CDR3 DNA sequence: TGTGCCAGTTCCAGGGACAGTGACTACAATGAGCAGTTCTTC.

This clonotype occurred many times. In DNA form, the CDR3 reads TGCAGCACCACTGTGGAGACCCAGTACTTC. Encoded protein: CSTTVETQYF. This chain uses TRBV29-1 with TRBJ2-5; D ambiguous. V was clipped by 8 bases and J by 5 bases, with 9 bases between them. The CDR3 loop spans 10 amino acids. Germline CDR1 and CDR2: SQVTM and ANQGSEA.

At least ten counts were recorded for this clonotype. The chain's CDR3 is CASSQDPAYGYTF. For the CDR3, the DNA is TGTGCCAGCAGCCAAGATCCGGCTTATGGCTACACCTTC. The rearrangement joins TRBV14 to TRBJ1-2; D remains ambiguous. Between the trimmed V and J ends, which lost 0 bases and 5 bases, there was a span of 7 bases. The CDR3 spans 13 residues. The germline gives CDR1 SGHDN, CDR2 FVKESK.

This clonotype was seen more than once but under ten times. The chain links TRBV14 to TRBJ2-5; 8 bases align to TRBD1. This CDR3 spans 16 amino acids. Germline V gene lookup returns CDR1 SGHDN and CDR2 FVKESK. V trimming: 5 bases; J trimming: 4 bases; junction bases outside the gene matches: 12. The CDR3 loop reads CASSSAGTGIGETQYF. The DNA for the CDR3 is TGTGCCAGCAGCTCAGCCGGGACAGGAATTGGAGAGACCCAGTACTTC.

In this sample, this clonotype turned up a few times. This chain uses TRBV20-1 with TRBJ2-2, with D unresolved. Germline CDR1 DFQATT, CDR2 SNEGSKA (reference sequence). The CDR3 runs 15 residues. Trimming took off 2 bases at V and 3 bases at J, with 13 bases between the two ends. This CDR3 reads CSARLAREHTGELFF. CDR3 DNA sequence: TGCAGTGCTAGACTGGCGCGAGAACACACCGGGGAGCTGTTTTTT.

This clonotype turned up a few times. The chain is built from TRBV28 and TRBJ2-1, with D possibly matching TRBD2 (5 bases). The germline V and J ends were trimmed by 2 bases and 7 bases, with 12 bases remaining between them. Germline lookup yields CDR1 MDHEN and CDR2 SYDVKM. The CDR3 is made up of 14 amino acids. Written as DNA, the CDR3 is TGTGCCAGCAGTTTAGTACTAGGGCGAAATGAGCAGTTCTTC. This codes for CASSLVLGRNEQFF.

The V and J genes are TRBV4-3 and TRBJ2-1, with 7 bases that match TRBD2. The V gene end was trimmed by 4 bases and the J gene end by 0 bases; junction bases not matched to a gene: 3. Germline V CDR1 and CDR2: LGHNA, YSLEER. The CDR3 consists of 15 residues. CDR3 protein: CASSPRGSSYNEQFF. In nucleotides, the CDR3 is TGCGCCAGCAGCCCACGCGGGAGCTCCTACAATGAGCAGTTCTTC.

The rearrangement uses TRBV28 and TRBJ2-1; TRBD2 matches at 10 bases. Germline V gene sequence: CDR1 MDHEN, CDR2 SYDVKM. This CDR3 is built from 15 residues. With V trimmed by 7 bases and J by 6 bases, 9 bases remained unmatched. The CDR3 DNA is TGTGCCAGCACTTCCTACAGCGGGGGGGTCAATGAGCAGTTCTTC. Translated: CASTSYSGGVNEQFF.

This clonotype was observed a few times. The V gene is TRBV7-9, the J gene TRBJ2-5; 12 bases agree with TRBD2. CDR3 length: 15 residues. CDR1 and CDR2 from the germline V gene are SEHNR and FQNEAQ (reference sequence). Losses at the gene ends were 1 base for V and 4 bases for J; bases not matched to a gene: 1. The CDR3 bases are TGTGCCAGCAGCTTAGAGGGACTAGCGGGAGAGACCCAGTACTTC. Encoded protein: CASSLEGLAGETQYF.

The chain joins TRBV19 to TRBJ2-4; 11 nucleotides line up with TRBD1. The J segment lost 6 bases and the V segment lost 8 bases, leaving 3 bases of the junction unmatched. CDR1 is LNHDA, CDR2 SQIVND, per germline (reference sequence). This CDR3 is built from 13 residues. The CDR3 DNA reads as TGTGCCAGTTCCGGGACAGGGGGAAACATTCAGTACTTC. Protein product: CASSGTGGNIQYF.

The chain carries TRBV5-1 and TRBJ2-1; no definite D call. V shed 1 base and J shed 0 bases, with 8 bases lying between them. Germline values: CDR1 SGHRS, CDR2 YFSETQ. This CDR3 is 15 amino acids long. The CDR3 here is CASSLLQSSYNEQFF. CDR3 DNA: TGCGCCAGCAGCTTGCTTCAGTCCTCCTACAATGAGCAGTTCTTC.

This chain links TRBV4-1 with TRBJ2-2; 7 bases align to TRBD2. The CDR3 consists of 15 residues. In germline, CDR1 is MGHRA, CDR2 YSYEKL. Losses at the gene ends were 2 bases for V and 3 bases for J; bases not matched to a gene: 3. This CDR3 reads CASSQFGLDTGELFF. CDR3 nucleotides: TGCGCCAGCAGCCAATTCGGACTAGACACCGGGGAGCTGTTTTTT.

This clonotype was seen a handful of times. The chain combines TRBV7-8 with TRBJ2-3, with 8 nucleotides matching TRBD2. Germline V gene sequence: CDR1 SGHVS, CDR2 FQNEAQ. V was clipped by 1 base and J by 8 bases; unmatched bases: 2. The CDR3 totals 13 residues. The CDR3 region has the DNA TGTGCCAGCAGCTTAGGTCGGGAGGGTACGCAGTATTTT. It yields the protein CASSLGREGTQYF. The whole variable domain, filled in from reference TRBV7-8 and TRBJ2-3, reads GAGVSQSPRYKVAKRGQDVALRCDPISGHVSLFWYQQALGQGPEFLTYFQNEAQLDKSGLPSDRFFAERPEGSVSTLKIQRTQQEDSAVYLCASSLGREGTQYFGPGTRLTVL.

This chain uses TRBV14 with TRBJ2-1; D ambiguous. The CDR3 runs to 14 residues. Germline CDR1 and CDR2: SGHDN and FVKESK. Trimming shortened V by 4 bases and J by 14 bases, and 21 bases separated the two germline ends. The CDR3 spells CASSRNPRGRGEFF. The CDR3, as DNA: TGTGCCAGCAGCCGGAATCCAAGAGGTCGTGGGGAGTTCTTC. Looking up the rest from reference TRBV14 and TRBJ2-1 gives the full variable domain: EAGVTQFPSHSVIEKGQTVTLRCDPISGHDNLYWYRRVMGKEIKFLLHFVKESKQDESGMPNNRFLAERTGGTYSTLKVQPAELEDSGVYFCASSRNPRGRGEFFGPGTRLTVL.

This clonotype came up a few times. The chain has TRBV5-1 and TRBJ2-1; D remains ambiguous. The V gene's germline CDR1 is SGHRS and CDR2 YFSETQ. This CDR3 contains 14 residues. Deletions cut 2 bases from V and 6 bases from J, with 12 bases between. The CDR3 DNA reads TGCGCCAGCAGCTTAGGCCGAGGCGGCAATGAGCAGTTCTTC. It translates to CASSLGRGGNEQFF.

This clonotype was seen at least ten times. V usage is TRBV7-2 and J usage is TRBJ2-1; possibly TRBD2 for D (6 bases). The CDR3 consists of 13 residues. Germline CDR1 SGHTA, CDR2 FQGNSA. V lost 3 bases, J lost 15 bases, and 18 bases lay in between. In DNA form, the CDR3 reads TGTGCCAGCAGCTTTTACGCAGGGACTGGATCGTTCTTC. Translation: CASSFYAGTGSFF.

The sample holds a few counts of this clonotype. The rearrangement links TRBV5-1 to TRBJ2-3; D is perhaps TRBD2 (5 bases). Germline assignment: CDR1 SGHRS and CDR2 YFSETQ. Between the trimmed V and J ends, which lost 0 bases and 4 bases, there was a span of 9 bases. This CDR3 is 14 amino acids long. DNA of the CDR3: TGCGCCAGCAGCTTGGGGACTTATCCAGATACGCAGTATTTT. Its protein is CASSLGTYPDTQYF.

This clonotype was observed a few times. The CDR3: CATSGTWLGPPYGYTF. The CDR3 bases are TGTGCCACCAGCGGGACCTGGCTGGGGCCACCCTATGGCTACACCTTC. This chain links TRBV15 with TRBJ1-2; D is perhaps TRBD1 (5 bases). The CDR3 runs 16 residues. V lost 5 bases and J lost 4, with 20 bases in between. Germline assignment: CDR1 LNHNV and CDR2 YYDKDF (reference sequence).